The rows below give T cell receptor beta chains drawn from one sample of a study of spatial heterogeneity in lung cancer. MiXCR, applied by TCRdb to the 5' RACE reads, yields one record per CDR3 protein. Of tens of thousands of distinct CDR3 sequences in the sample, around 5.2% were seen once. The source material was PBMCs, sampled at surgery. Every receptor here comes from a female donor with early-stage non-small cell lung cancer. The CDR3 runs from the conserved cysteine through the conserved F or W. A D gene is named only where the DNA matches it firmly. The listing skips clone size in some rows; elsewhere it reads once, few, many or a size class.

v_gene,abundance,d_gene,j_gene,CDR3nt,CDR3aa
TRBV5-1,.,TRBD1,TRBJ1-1,TGCGCCAGCAGCCTCGGTGGGACAGGGGATTCAGGAGCTTTCTTT,CASSLGGTGDSGAFF
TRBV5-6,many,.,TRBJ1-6,TGTGCCAGCAGCTTGGAGAATTCACCCCTCCACTTT,CASSLENSPLHF
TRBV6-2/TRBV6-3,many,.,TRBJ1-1,TGTGCCAGCAGTAATCGGACAGTGAACACTGAAGCTTTCTTT,CASSNRTVNTEAFF
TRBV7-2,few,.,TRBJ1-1,TGTGCCAGCAGCCGGCGGGGGGGGACTGAAGCTTTCTTT,CASSRRGGTEAFF
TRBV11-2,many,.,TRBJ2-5,TGTGCCAGCAGCTTAGTTGGGTCTCAGACCCAGTACTTC,CASSLVGSQTQYF
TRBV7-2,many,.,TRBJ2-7,TGTGCCAGCAGCGAATCTCGGCAGTACGAGCAGTACTTC,CASSESRQYEQYF
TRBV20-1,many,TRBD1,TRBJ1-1,TGCAGTGCTAGAGATCAGGGGGCAGCTGAAGCTTTCTTT,CSARDQGAAEAFF
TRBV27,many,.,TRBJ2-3,TGTGCCAGCAGGGGGGATTGGGGACGGAGGGGCACAGATACGCAGTATTTT,CASRGDWGRRGTDTQYF
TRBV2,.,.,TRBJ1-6,TGTGCCAGCAGTGAAGGAGCCCCGCGGAATTCACCCCTCCACTTT,CASSEGAPRNSPLHF
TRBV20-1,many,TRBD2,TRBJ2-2,TGCAGTGCTAGACGGGGAGGGCCCACCGGGGAGCTGTTTTTT,CSARRGGPTGELFF
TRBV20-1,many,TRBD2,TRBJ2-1,TGCAGTGCTAGACCCAGCGGGATCACCCTCTCCTACAATGAGCAGTTCTTC,CSARPSGITLSYNEQFF
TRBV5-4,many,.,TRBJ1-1,TGTGCCAGCAGCCGTGGACAGAGCGCTACTGAAGCTTTCTTT,CASSRGQSATEAFF
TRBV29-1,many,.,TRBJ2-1,TGCAGCGTTGAAGACTCGTCGAGGGGAGTGGGGTACAATGAGCAGTTCTTC,CSVEDSSRGVGYNEQFF
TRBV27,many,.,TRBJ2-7,TGTGCCAGCAGTTTTGTCGGGGGTCTCGCCTACGAGCAGTACTTC,CASSFVGGLAYEQYF
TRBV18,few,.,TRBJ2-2,TGTGCCAGCTCACCTTGGACGGGGGGCCGGGAGCTGTTTTTT,CASSPWTGGRELFF
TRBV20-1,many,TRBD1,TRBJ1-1,TGCAGTGCTCACTCCCCTGGACAGGGGAACACTGAAGCTTTCTTT,CSAHSPGQGNTEAFF